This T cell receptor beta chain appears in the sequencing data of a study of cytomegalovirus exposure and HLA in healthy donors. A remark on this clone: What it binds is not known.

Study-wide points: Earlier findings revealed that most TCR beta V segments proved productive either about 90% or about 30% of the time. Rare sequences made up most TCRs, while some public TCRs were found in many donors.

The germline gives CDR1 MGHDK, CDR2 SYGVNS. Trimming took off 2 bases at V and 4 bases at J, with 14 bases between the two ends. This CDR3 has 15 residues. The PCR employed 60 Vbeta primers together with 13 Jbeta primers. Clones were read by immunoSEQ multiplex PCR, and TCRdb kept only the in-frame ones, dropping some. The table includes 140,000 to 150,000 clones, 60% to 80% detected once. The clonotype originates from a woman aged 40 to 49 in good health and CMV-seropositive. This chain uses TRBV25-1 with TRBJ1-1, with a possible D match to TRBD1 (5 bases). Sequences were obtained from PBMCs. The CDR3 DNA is TGTGCCAGCAGTGAACAGGGAATAGGGATCACTGAAGCTTTCTTT. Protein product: CASSEQGIGITEAFF.